This TCR beta chain was identified during a study of control samples from healthy donors and cancer patients. CDR1 is LNHDA, CDR2 SQIVND, per germline (reference sequence). V was clipped by 6 bases and J by 9 bases; unmatched bases: 12. CDR3 size: 16 residues. Sequenced by immunoSEQ multiplex PCR; TCRdb stores in-frame clones only, minus some. The data hold under 200,000 clones, with just over 95% observed a single time. The clonotype was recovered from a young woman in good health. The gene calls are TRBV19 and TRBJ2-1; 12 nucleotides match TRBD2. The sample was blood. CDR3 in amino acids: CASRRTGTSGYGEQFF. CDR3 nucleotide sequence: TGTGCCAGTAGACGCACCGGGACTAGCGGGTACGGTGAGCAGTTCTTC. The full variable domain, completed using reference TRBV19 and TRBJ2-1, is DGGITQSPKYLFRKEGQNVTLSCEQNLNHDAMYWYRQDPGQGLRLIYYSQIVNDFQKGDIAEGYSVSREKKESFPLTVTSAQKNPTAFYLCASRRTGTSGYGEQFFGPGTRLTVL.